This record concerns one TCR beta chain sequence. The sample comes from a study of T-cell reconstitution after alpha-beta-depleted transplantation in children. V was clipped by 6 bases and J by 5 bases; unmatched bases: 9. The CDR3 extends over 15 amino acids. Unique molecular identifiers were incorporated when the TCRbeta library was constructed. MiXCR was run by TCRdb on the PCR reads, yielding one entry per CDR3 protein. The table has hundreds of thousands of distinct CDR3 sequences, approximately 29% seen once. The TCR comes from a human donor who donated a stem cell graft to a child with aplastic anemia. The sample was PBMCs from the stem cell graft donor, taken from the stem cell graft. This chain links TRBV12-3 or TRBV12-4 with TRBJ2-1; TRBD2 matches at 8 bases. The CDR3 loop reads CASSASGFGNNEQFF. In nucleotides, the CDR3 is TGTGCCAGCAGCGCTAGCGGGTTTGGAAACAATGAGCAGTTCTTC.